The source of this TCR beta chain is a study of T cell repertoires and Cas9 in healthy adults. Study-level information: CD4 and CD8 compartments: SpCas9-reactive T cells profiled for potency, cytotoxicity, lineage. Study results and limitations: SpCas9-reactive effector T cells were reportedly restrained in vitro by SpCas9-reactive regulatory T cells.

Profiling relied on immunoSEQ multiplex PCR, and the TCRdb table lists in-frame clones only, not all of them. The table lists 11,000 to 15,000 clones, roughly nine tenths of them singletons, with roughly 1.5% in the top ten. Concerning this clone: Antigen specificity is unknown.

CDR3 length: 16 amino acids. The V and J genes are TRBV21-1 and TRBJ1-6. TRBV21-1 is a pseudogene. This TCR came from a human donor in good health. Sequenced material: Tregs (CD4+, CD25+, CD127-, CD137-, CD154-) from PBMCs; culture status not recorded. CDR3 protein: CASSTFGLVGRSPLHF. In DNA, the CDR3 is TGTGCCAGCAGCACCTTCGGACTGGTCGGACGGTCACCCCTCCACTTT.